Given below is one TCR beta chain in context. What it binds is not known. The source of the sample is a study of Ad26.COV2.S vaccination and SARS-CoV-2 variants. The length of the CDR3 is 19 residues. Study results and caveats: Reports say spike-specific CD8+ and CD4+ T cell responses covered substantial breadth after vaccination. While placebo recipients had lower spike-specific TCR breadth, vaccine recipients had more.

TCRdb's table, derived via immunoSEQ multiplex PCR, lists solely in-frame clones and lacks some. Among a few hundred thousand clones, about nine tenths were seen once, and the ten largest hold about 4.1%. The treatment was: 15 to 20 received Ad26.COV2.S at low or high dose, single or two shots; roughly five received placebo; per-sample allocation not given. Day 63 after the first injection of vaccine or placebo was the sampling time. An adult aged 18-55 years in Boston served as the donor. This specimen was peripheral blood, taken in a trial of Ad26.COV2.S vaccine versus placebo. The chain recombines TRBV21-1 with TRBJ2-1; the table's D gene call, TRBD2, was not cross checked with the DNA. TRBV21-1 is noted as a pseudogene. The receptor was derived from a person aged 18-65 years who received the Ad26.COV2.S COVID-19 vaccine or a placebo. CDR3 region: CASSLRPFLASGKDNGQFF. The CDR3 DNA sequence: TGTGCCAGCAGCCTCCGCCCTTTCCTGGCTAGCGGGAAGGACAATGGGCAGTTCTTC.